These 15 T cell receptor beta chains were sequenced from one sample in a study of response to subunit inactivated influenza vaccine. TCRdb reprocessed the RT-PCR reads with MiXCR, giving one entry per CDR3 protein. The sample lists 500,000 to 600,000 distinct CDR3 sequences; over 9% were seen once. This sample also appeared in a second study, on T cells expressing NK-cell markers. Turning to that study: Scientists made TCR beta cDNA using 5'RACE template switching with UMIs.

The specimen was PBMCs from blood, collected on the day of vaccination. These receptors all stem from a man aged 50 to 59 who received an inactivated influenza vaccine.

This clonotype showed up just a few times. The chain carries TRBV11-2 and TRBJ2-4, with 8 bases aligning to TRBD1. Germline CDR1 SGHAT, CDR2 FQNNGV. The CDR3 has 17 residues. The junction had 13 bases not matched to a gene; V was cut back by 3 bases and J by 6 bases. The CDR3 sequence is CASSLRQGIAIGNIQYF. CDR3 nucleotide sequence: TGTGCCAGCAGCTTGAGACAGGGGATAGCCATAGGAAACATTCAGTACTTC.

This clonotype was observed a few times. The chain has TRBV7-9 and TRBJ1-2; D is uncertain. CDR1 is SEHNR and CDR2 is FQNEAQ in the germline V gene (reference sequence). The V end lost 6 bases, the J end lost 0 bases, and 8 bases lay between the germline ends. The CDR3 totals 13 residues. The CDR3 sequence: CASRNLANYGYTF. CDR3 DNA sequence: TGTGCCAGCAGAAACTTAGCTAACTATGGCTACACCTTC.

The rearrangement uses TRBV21-1 and TRBJ2-1; the D segment call TRBD2 is taken from the table without a DNA check. TRBV21-1 corresponds to a pseudogene. This CDR3 is 17 amino acids long. The CDR3 loop is CASSSPGLAGGPNEQFF. The CDR3 DNA sequence: TGTGCCAGCAGCTCACCGGGACTAGCGGGGGGGCCGAATGAGCAGTTCTTC.

The chain uses TRBV6-1 and TRBJ2-2; either TRBD1 or TRBD2 may supply D (6 bases each). V was shortened by 5 bases and J by 1 base, with 14 bases between the two germline ends. CDR1 and CDR2 (germline): MNHNS, SASEGT. The CDR3 loop spans 16 amino acids. CDR3 protein: CASSKNRDWNTGELFF. CDR3 DNA sequence: TGTGCCAGCAGTAAAAACAGGGACTGGAACACCGGGGAGCTGTTTTTT.

This clonotype showed up just a few times. This chain joins TRBV15 and TRBJ1-2; a possible D gene is TRBD1 (5 bases). This CDR3 spans 13 amino acids. The germline CDR1 and CDR2 sequences are LNHNV and YYDKDF (reference sequence). V lost 3 bases and J lost 1, with 6 bases in between. DNA of the CDR3: TGTGCCACCAGCAGCAGGGTTAACTATGGCTACACCTTC. This encodes CATSSRVNYGYTF.

Only a few counts were recorded for this clonotype. J is TRBJ2-4 and V is TRBV12-3 or TRBV12-4; 7 nucleotides align to TRBD1. This CDR3 has 17 amino acids. The J segment lost 0 bases and the V segment lost 2 bases, leaving 7 bases of the junction unmatched. As DNA, the CDR3 is TGTGCCAGCAGTTTACTGCCGGGACAGCTAGCCAAAAACATTCAGTACTTC. As protein: CASSLLPGQLAKNIQYF.

There are a few counts of this clonotype. The genes are TRBV2 and TRBJ1-5; a weak D match, TRBD1 (5 bases). Germline V lookup: CDR1 SNHLY, CDR2 FYNNEI. V was trimmed by 6 bases and J by 1 base, leaving 10 bases between them. The CDR3 has 14 residues. The CDR3 spells CASRVGLSNQPQHF. The CDR3 DNA is TGTGCCAGCAGAGTGGGACTAAGCAATCAGCCCCAGCATTTT.

V and J are TRBV9 and TRBJ2-7; tentatively, D is TRBD2 (5 bases). Deletions cut 0 bases from V and 6 bases from J, with 10 bases between. This CDR3 region has 13 residues. Germline loops: CDR1 SGDLS, CDR2 YYNGEE. In nucleotides, the CDR3 is TGTGCCAGCAGCGTAGGAGGGTGGCGCGAGCAGTACTTC. Translated, it gives CASSVGGWREQYF. Combining the CDR3 with reference TRBV9 and TRBJ2-7 gives the whole variable domain DSGVTQTPKHLITATGQRVTLRCSPRSGDLSVYWYQQSLDQGLQFLIQYYNGEERAKGNILERFSAQQFPDLHSELNLSSLELGDSALYFCASSVGGWREQYFGPGTRLTVT.

The chain is built from TRBV14 and TRBJ2-1, with D perhaps matching TRBD2 (5 bases). V lost 5 bases and J 6 bases, leaving 11 bases between the germline ends. This CDR3 spans 13 amino acids. The V gene's germline CDR1 is SGHDN and CDR2 FVKESK. The CDR3 bases are TGTGCCAGCAGCAAGGACTTAACCAATGAGCAGTTCTTC. Its translation: CASSKDLTNEQFF.

The J gene is TRBJ2-2, the V gene TRBV5-1, with 8 bases identical to TRBD1. Germline V gene sequence: CDR1 SGHRS, CDR2 YFSETQ. V shed 0 bases and J 6 bases; nucleotides not matched to a gene: 7. The CDR3 sequence is 16 residues long. DNA for the CDR3: TGCGCCAGCAGCTTGGCCCCCAGGGGGCGCGCCGGGGAGCTGTTTTTT. It codes for CASSLAPRGRAGELFF. Using reference TRBV5-1 and TRBJ2-2 for the parts outside the CDR3, the full variable domain is KAGVTQTPRYLIKTRGQQVTLSCSPISGHRSVSWYQQTPGQGLQFLFEYFSETQRNKGNFPGRFSGRQFSNSRSEMNVSTLELGDSALYLCASSLAPRGRAGELFFGEGSRLTVL.

The chain carries TRBV12-3 or TRBV12-4 and TRBJ1-5, with D possibly matching TRBD1 (6 bases). The CDR3 loop spans 13 amino acids. The ends were cut back, 6 bases at V and 2 bases at J, with 8 bases in the middle. The CDR3 coding sequence is TGTGCCAGCAGACAGGGTGGCAATCAGCCCCAGCATTTT. It specifies CASRQGGNQPQHF.

This clonotype was seen repeatedly, ten times or more. V and J are TRBV29-1 and TRBJ2-1; 8 bases agree with TRBD1. Trimming removed 6 bases from V and 4 bases from J; junction bases left unmatched: 8. CDR1 is SQVTM, CDR2 ANQGSEA, per germline. This CDR3 is 14 amino acids long. CDR3 sequence (DNA): TGCAGCGTGGGCATCGGACAGGGTTACAATGAGCAGTTCTTC. It translates to CSVGIGQGYNEQFF.

This chain uses TRBV20-1 with TRBJ1-5, with TRBD1 matching over 9 bases. Germline values: CDR1 DFQATT, CDR2 SNEGSKA (reference sequence). The CDR3 is 15 amino acids. J lost 4 bases, V lost 2 bases, and 6 bases had no gene match. The CDR3 is CSARRGQGTNQPQHF. The CDR3 DNA is TGCAGTGCTAGAAGGGGACAGGGAACTAATCAGCCCCAGCATTTT.

This clonotype occurred a few times. The chain carries TRBV7-9 and TRBJ1-4; possible D gene TRBD1, 6 bases. CDR1 and CDR2 from the germline V gene are SEHNR and FQNEAQ (reference sequence). Trimming pared 0 bases from V and 6 bases from J, leaving 11 bases between. This CDR3 has 15 residues. CDR3: CASSLARGGDEKLFF. The CDR3 DNA reads as TGTGCCAGCAGCTTAGCCCGGGGGGGCGATGAAAAACTGTTTTTT. Full variable domain (remainder filled in from reference TRBV7-9 and TRBJ1-4): DTGVSQNPRHKITKRGQNVTFRCDPISEHNRLYWYRQTLGQGPEFLTYFQNEAQLEKSRLLSDRFSAERPKGSFSTLEIQRTEQGDSAMYLCASSLARGGDEKLFFGSGTQLSVL.

This clonotype was observed a handful of times. The chain has TRBV5-6 and TRBJ2-1; 8 bases line up with TRBD2. Germline trimming cut 0 bases from V and 6 bases from J; bases unmatched to any gene: 5. The CDR3 is 15 residues long. Germline values: CDR1 SGHDT, CDR2 YYEEEE. This CDR3 is CASSLVAGLLNEQFF. The CDR3 nucleotides are TGTGCCAGCAGCTTGGTAGCGGGGTTGCTCAATGAGCAGTTCTTC. Full variable domain (outside the CDR3, taken from reference TRBV5-6 and TRBJ2-1): DAGVTQSPTHLIKTRGQQVTLRCSPKSGHDTVSWYQQALGQGPQFIFQYYEEEERQRGNFPDRFSGHQFPNYSSELNVNALLLGDSALYLCASSLVAGLLNEQFFGPGTRLTVL.